These 25 T cell receptor beta chains share one sample of origin, sequenced in a study of shared clonotypes between healthy human individuals. Generated by immunoSEQ multiplex PCR, the TCRdb table keeps only in-frame clones and is missing some. The sample has about 380,000 clones; about 96% are singletons. Sequenced sample: memory CD8+ T cells sorted from blood. Subset here: CD45RO+ cells pooled with CCR7-negative TemRA cells. Every receptor here comes from a man aged 25 to 40 in good health.

The V and J genes are TRBV28 and TRBJ1-2; 8 nucleotides agree with TRBD1. Germline CDR1 is MDHEN and CDR2 is SYDVKM. Trimming took 3 bases from V and 8 from J; bases not matched to a gene: 11. The CDR3 contains 15 residues. CDR3 amino acids: CASSLWGETGEGYTF. DNA of the CDR3: TGTGCCAGCAGTTTGTGGGGGGAGACAGGGGAAGGCTACACCTTC.

The chain has TRBV19 and TRBJ1-5; 8 nucleotides agree with TRBD1. Per the germline V gene, CDR1 is LNHDA and CDR2 is SQIVND (reference sequence). The CDR3 extends over 15 amino acids. With V trimmed by 3 bases and J by 3 bases, 4 bases remained unmatched. CDR3 sequence: CASSIRQGNNQPQHF. CDR3 DNA: TGTGCCAGTAGTATTAGACAGGGGAACAATCAGCCCCAGCATTTT.

This clone has a single count. This chain links TRBV5-4 with TRBJ2-1; tentative D call: TRBD1 (7 bases). Deletions cut 0 bases from V and 4 bases from J, with 11 bases between. The CDR3 runs 15 residues. CDR1 and CDR2 (germline): SGHNT, YYREEE (reference sequence). The CDR3 is CASSLDQGGYNEQFF. The CDR3 region has the DNA TGTGCCAGCAGCTTGGATCAGGGGGGATACAATGAGCAGTTCTTC.

The chain carries TRBV4-2 and TRBJ2-3; D gene uncertain. The CDR3 has 15 residues. V shed 5 bases and J shed 5 bases, with 17 bases lying between them. Germline V gene data show CDR1 as LGHNA and CDR2 as YNFKEQ. CDR3 nucleotide sequence: TGTGCCAGCAGCAAGGTATCCAGCTTTGAAGATACGCAGTATTTT. Protein product: CASSKVSSFEDTQYF.

The chain has TRBV5-6 and TRBJ1-2; no clear D gene. V lost 3 bases and J 2 bases, leaving 11 bases between the germline ends. This CDR3 contains 14 residues. Germline CDR1 SGHDT, CDR2 YYEEEE. CDR3 loop: CASSSPDWNYGYTF. The CDR3 region has the DNA TGTGCCAGCAGCTCCCCGGACTGGAACTATGGCTACACCTTC. Supplemented by reference TRBV5-6 and TRBJ1-2, the full variable domain reads DAGVTQSPTHLIKTRGQQVTLRCSPKSGHDTVSWYQQALGQGPQFIFQYYEEEERQRGNFPDRFSGHQFPNYSSELNVNALLLGDSALYLCASSSPDWNYGYTFGSGTRLTVV.

This clone was observed once. This chain uses TRBV6-5 with TRBJ2-7, with 10 nucleotides matching TRBD1. The V gene's germline CDR1 is MNHEY and CDR2 SVGAGI. Trimming at V came to 4 bases and at J to 3 bases, leaving 6 bases not matched to a gene. This CDR3 spans 15 amino acids. Here the CDR3 reads CASSSPGQGFYEQYF. In DNA form, the CDR3 reads TGTGCCAGCAGTTCGCCGGGACAGGGGTTCTACGAGCAGTACTTC.

This chain links TRBV7-9 with TRBJ1-2; D might be TRBD1 (5 bases). The CDR3 is 14 residues long. CDR1 and CDR2 from the germline V gene are SEHNR and FQNEAQ (reference sequence). Trimming cost V 5 bases and J 4 bases, with 14 bases left between them. DNA for the CDR3: TGTGCCAGCAGCCTAACCCGGACAATCTATGGCTACACCTTC. Its translation is CASSLTRTIYGYTF.

This rearrangement joins TRBV30 to TRBJ2-1; no clear D gene. This CDR3 has 14 residues. V was clipped by 0 bases and J by 5 bases, with 11 bases between them. Per germline, CDR1 GTSNPN and CDR2 SVGIG (reference sequence). CDR3 in amino acids: CAWSVLPRNNEQFF. In DNA, the CDR3 is TGTGCCTGGAGTGTACTTCCTAGAAACAATGAGCAGTTCTTC. Full variable domain (rest looked up from reference TRBV30 and TRBJ2-1): SQTIHQWPATLVQPVGSPLSLECTVEGTSNPNLYWYRQAAGRGLQLLFYSVGIGQISSEVPQNLSASRPQDRQFILSSKKLLLSDSGFYLCAWSVLPRNNEQFFGPGTRLTVL.

The V and J genes are TRBV10-1 and TRBJ2-7; D gene uncertain. Germline-derived CDR1 and CDR2 are WNHNN and SYGVQD (reference sequence). CDR3 length: 12 residues. V was cut by 4 bases and J by 1 base, with 5 bases left in between. CDR3 DNA sequence: TGCGCCAGCAGTGCGACTTCCTACGAGCAGTACTTC. Translating gives CASSATSYEQYF.

The rearrangement joins TRBV7-9 to TRBJ1-2, with 8 bases lining up with TRBD1. V was clipped by 4 bases and J by 8 bases; unmatched bases: 12. Germline CDR1 is SEHNR and CDR2 is FQNEAQ (reference sequence). The CDR3 spans 15 residues. The CDR3 spells CASSYALASGGGYTF. The DNA of the CDR3 is TGTGCCAGCAGCTACGCCCTGGCGTCAGGGGGCGGCTACACCTTC.

The chain combines TRBV7-9 with TRBJ1-2; D perhaps matches TRBD1 (6 bases). V was cut by 5 bases and J by 2 bases, with 12 bases left in between. CDR3 length equals 14 residues. CDR1 is SEHNR, CDR2 FQNEAQ, per germline (reference sequence). CDR3 nucleotides: TGTGCCAGCAGCCCTAACACAGGGAACTATGGCTACACCTTC. Translation gives CASSPNTGNYGYTF.

The rearrangement uses TRBV2 and TRBJ1-4, with TRBD1 as a possible D gene (5 bases). Germline CDR1 reads SNHLY; CDR2 reads FYNNEI. The CDR3 has 12 residues. V shed 8 bases and J shed 4 bases, with 8 bases lying between them. This CDR3 reads CASDSFNEKLFF. The CDR3 DNA sequence: TGTGCCAGCGACAGTTTTAATGAAAAACTGTTTTTT.

V and J are TRBV2 and TRBJ2-3; 11 bases are shared with TRBD1. This CDR3 is 17 amino acids long. Germline-derived CDR1 and CDR2 are SNHLY and FYNNEI. Unmatched junction bases numbered 8, after V lost 0 bases and J lost 6 bases. This CDR3 reads CASSEANPGQGGDTQYF. The CDR3 bases are TGTGCCAGCAGTGAAGCCAATCCGGGACAGGGGGGGGATACGCAGTATTTT.

The chain has TRBV9 and TRBJ2-2, with 14 bases fitting TRBD2. Germline CDR1 reads SGDLS; CDR2 reads YYNGEE. J gave up 6 bases and V 0 bases, and 4 bases lay outside the gene matches. There are 17 residues in the CDR3. CDR3 DNA: TGTGCCAGCAGCGTAGTACAGACTAGCGGGAGGGCCGGGGAGCTGTTTTTT. It specifies CASSVVQTSGRAGELFF. The whole variable domain, remainder taken from reference TRBV9 and TRBJ2-2, is DSGVTQTPKHLITATGQRVTLRCSPRSGDLSVYWYQQSLDQGLQFLIQYYNGEERAKGNILERFSAQQFPDLHSELNLSSLELGDSALYFCASSVVQTSGRAGELFFGEGSRLTVL.

The CDR3 sequence is CSVSNSREQFF. The CDR3 coding sequence is TGCAGTGTTTCTAATAGTCGTGAGCAGTTCTTC. V and J are TRBV20-1 and TRBJ2-1; no definite D call. Germline values: CDR1 DFQATT, CDR2 SNEGSKA (reference sequence). This CDR3 region has 11 residues. The V end was cut by 7 bases, the J end by 9 bases, with 13 bases between.

The gene calls are TRBV28 and TRBJ2-7; 10 bases match TRBD1. Losses at the gene ends were 6 bases for V and 5 bases for J; bases not matched to a gene: 7. Germline V CDR1 and CDR2: MDHEN, SYDVKM. This CDR3 spans 14 amino acids. The CDR3 nucleotides read TGTGCCAGCAGCCCCGGGACAGGGGTAAACGAGCAGTACTTC. Amino acid sequence: CASSPGTGVNEQYF.

The rearrangement joins TRBV28 to TRBJ1-5, with D possibly matching TRBD1 (5 bases). V gave up 6 bases and J gave up 7 bases, with 10 bases separating them. The CDR3 is 12 residues long. Germline-derived CDR1 and CDR2 are MDHEN and SYDVKM. CDR3 DNA: TGTGCCAGCAGGTTGGGGCACCAGCCCCAGCATTTT. The encoded protein is CASRLGHQPQHF.

The chain has TRBV4-1 and TRBJ2-3, with unresolved D. V was cut by 1 base and J by 6 bases, with 5 bases left in between. Germline V CDR1 and CDR2: MGHRA, YSYEKL. This CDR3 spans 12 amino acids. CDR3 residues: CASSQAADTQYF. The CDR3 DNA reads TGCGCCAGCAGCCAAGCGGCGGATACGCAGTATTTT.

This chain joins TRBV5-1 and TRBJ2-1, with no clear D. V shed 3 bases and J shed 0 bases, with 7 bases lying between them. The V gene's germline CDR1 is SGHRS and CDR2 YFSETQ. This CDR3 region has 14 residues. CDR3 sequence: CASSSESSYNEQFF. The CDR3 DNA sequence: TGCGCCAGCAGCTCGGAAAGCTCCTACAATGAGCAGTTCTTC.

The J gene is TRBJ1-1, the V gene TRBV29-1; 7 bases map to TRBD1. Looked up from germline, CDR1 is SQVTM and CDR2 is ANQGSEA. The CDR3 has 14 residues. The V segment lost 2 bases and the J segment 0 bases; nucleotides outside the gene matches: 3. The CDR3 protein is CSVERGLVNTEAFF. CDR3 bases: TGCAGCGTTGAAAGGGGGCTGGTGAACACTGAAGCTTTCTTT.

V usage is TRBV6-1 and J usage is TRBJ2-5; TRBD2 might be the D (5 bases). Germline CDR1 reads MNHNS; CDR2 reads SASEGT. The CDR3 loop spans 14 amino acids. V lost 5 bases and J lost 4, with 14 bases in between. The CDR3 DNA follows: TGTGCCAGCAGTACCACCGGCCTAGCAGAGACCCAGTACTTC. This codes for CASSTTGLAETQYF.

The V call is TRBV20-1, the J call TRBJ2-7; D is ambiguous. The CDR3 runs 11 residues. V lost 6 bases, J lost 6 bases, and 12 bases lay in between. Germline V gene data show CDR1 as DFQATT and CDR2 as SNEGSKA (reference sequence). Here the CDR3 DNA reads TGCAGTGCAGAAGGATGGGGCGAGCAGTACTTC. Translated: CSAEGWGEQYF.

The chain combines TRBV2 with TRBJ1-5; D may be TRBD1 (6 bases). The germline gives CDR1 SNHLY, CDR2 FYNNEI. V was trimmed by 6 bases and J by 1 base, leaving 13 bases between them. The CDR3 length is 15 residues. The CDR3 DNA is TGTGCCAGCAGGACCACAGGGTCGAGCAATCAGCCCCAGCATTTT. This codes for CASRTTGSSNQPQHF.

On this clone itself: The same CDR3 also results from other DNA sequences found in this sample. V and J are TRBV20-1 and TRBJ2-7; D remains unclear. Germline CDR1 is DFQATT and CDR2 is SNEGSKA (reference sequence). V was shortened by 3 bases and J by 1 base, with 1 base between the two germline ends. This CDR3 contains 10 residues. Here the CDR3 reads CSASSYEQYF. DNA of the CDR3: TGCAGTGCTAGTTCCTACGAGCAGTACTTC.

The rearrangement joins TRBV12-5 to TRBJ1-1, with 10 nucleotides matching TRBD1. After removal of 2 bases from V and 1 base from J, the junction contained 10 bases not matched to a gene. The CDR3 loop spans 18 amino acids. CDR1 is LGHNT and CDR2 is FRNRAP in the germline V gene. CDR3 DNA: TGTGCTAGTGGTTTGACCCGGGACAGGGGAAATCGGAACACTGAAGCTTTCTTT. Its translation is CASGLTRDRGNRNTEAFF. Together with reference TRBV12-5 and TRBJ1-1, the CDR3 gives the full variable domain: DARVTQTPRHKVTEMGQEVTMRCQPILGHNTVFWYRQTMMQGLELLAYFRNRAPLDDSGMPKDRFSAEMPDATLATLKIQPSEPRDSAVYFCASGLTRDRGNRNTEAFFGQGTRLTVV.